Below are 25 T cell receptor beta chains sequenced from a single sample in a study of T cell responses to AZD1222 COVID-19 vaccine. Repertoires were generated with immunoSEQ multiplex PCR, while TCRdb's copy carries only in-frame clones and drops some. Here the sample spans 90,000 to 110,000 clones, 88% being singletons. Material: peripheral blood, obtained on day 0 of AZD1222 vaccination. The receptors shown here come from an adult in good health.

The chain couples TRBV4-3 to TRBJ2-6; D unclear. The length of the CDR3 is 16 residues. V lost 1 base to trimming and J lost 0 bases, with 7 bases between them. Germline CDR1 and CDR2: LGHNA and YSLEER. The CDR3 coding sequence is TGCGCCAGCAGCCAAGGAGTCCTCTCTGGGGCCAACGTCCTGACTTTC. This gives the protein CASSQGVLSGANVLTF.

The CDR3 bases are TGCAGCGTTGAGGCCGGATACACCGGGGAGCTGTTTTTT. It yields the protein CSVEAGYTGELFF. The chain recombines TRBV29-1 with TRBJ2-2; no clear D gene. Trimming removed 3 bases from V and 3 bases from J, with 8 bases in between. Germline assignment: CDR1 SQVTM and CDR2 ANQGSEA. The CDR3 spans 13 residues.

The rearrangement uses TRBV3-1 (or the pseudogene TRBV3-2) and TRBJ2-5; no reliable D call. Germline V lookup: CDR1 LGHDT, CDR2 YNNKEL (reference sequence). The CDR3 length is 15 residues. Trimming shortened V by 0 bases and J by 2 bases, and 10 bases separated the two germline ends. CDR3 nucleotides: TGTGCCAGCAGCCAAGATTTGGAGAGACAAGAGACCCAGTACTTC. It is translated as CASSQDLERQETQYF.

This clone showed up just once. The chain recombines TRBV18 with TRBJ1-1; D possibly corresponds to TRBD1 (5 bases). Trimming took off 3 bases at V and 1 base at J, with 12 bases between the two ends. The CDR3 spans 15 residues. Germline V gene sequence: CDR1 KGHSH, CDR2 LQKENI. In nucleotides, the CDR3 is TGTGCCAGCTCACCTGCCCGGGGCGAGAACACTGAAGCTTTCTTT. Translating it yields CASSPARGENTEAFF.

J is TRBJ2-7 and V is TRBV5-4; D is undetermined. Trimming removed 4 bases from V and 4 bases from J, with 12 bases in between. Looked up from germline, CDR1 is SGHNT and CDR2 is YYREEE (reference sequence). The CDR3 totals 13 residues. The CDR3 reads CASSLSPRYEQYF. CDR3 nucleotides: TGTGCCAGCAGCCTGTCCCCAAGGTACGAGCAGTACTTC.

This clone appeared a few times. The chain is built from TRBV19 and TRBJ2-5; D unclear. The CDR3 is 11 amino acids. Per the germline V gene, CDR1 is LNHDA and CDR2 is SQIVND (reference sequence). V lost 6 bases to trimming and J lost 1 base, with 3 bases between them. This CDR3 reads CASRGQETQYF. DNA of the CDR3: TGTGCCAGTAGGGGCCAAGAGACCCAGTACTTC.

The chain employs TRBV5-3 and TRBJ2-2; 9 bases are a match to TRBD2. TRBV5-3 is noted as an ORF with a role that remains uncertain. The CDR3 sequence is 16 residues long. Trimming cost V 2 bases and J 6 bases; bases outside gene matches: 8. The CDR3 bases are TGTGCCAGAAGCTTAAGGGCGGGAGGGCCTCCCGGGGAGCTGTTTTTT. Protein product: CARSLRAGGPPGELFF.

The CDR3 loop is CASSLGRGQTTDTQYF. Written as DNA, the CDR3 is TGTGCCAGCTCACTCGGTCGGGGACAGACCACAGATACGCAGTATTTT. The chain has TRBV18 and TRBJ2-3, with 7 nucleotides matching TRBD1. The ends lost 4 bases at V and 2 bases at J; junction bases unmatched: 9. The CDR3 is 16 amino acids. Germline CDR1 reads KGHSH; CDR2 reads LQKENI.

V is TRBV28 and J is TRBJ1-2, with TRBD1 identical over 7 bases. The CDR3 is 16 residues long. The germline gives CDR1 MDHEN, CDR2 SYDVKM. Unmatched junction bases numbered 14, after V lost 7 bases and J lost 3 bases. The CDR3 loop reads CASTTVGVGTDYGYTF. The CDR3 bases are TGTGCCAGCACCACTGTCGGGGTTGGGACAGACTATGGCTACACCTTC.

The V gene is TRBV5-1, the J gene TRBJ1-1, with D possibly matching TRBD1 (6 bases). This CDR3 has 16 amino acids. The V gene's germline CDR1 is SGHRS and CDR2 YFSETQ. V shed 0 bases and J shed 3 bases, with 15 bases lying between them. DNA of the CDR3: TGCGCCAGCAGCTTGGCACCGACAGGCGTCGACACTGAAGCTTTCTTT. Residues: CASSLAPTGVDTEAFF. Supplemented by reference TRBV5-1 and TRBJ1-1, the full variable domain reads KAGVTQTPRYLIKTRGQQVTLSCSPISGHRSVSWYQQTPGQGLQFLFEYFSETQRNKGNFPGRFSGRQFSNSRSEMNVSTLELGDSALYLCASSLAPTGVDTEAFFGQGTRLTVV.

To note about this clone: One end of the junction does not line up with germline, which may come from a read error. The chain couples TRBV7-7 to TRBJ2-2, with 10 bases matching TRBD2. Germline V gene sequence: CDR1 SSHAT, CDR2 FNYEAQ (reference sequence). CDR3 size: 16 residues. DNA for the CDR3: TGTGCTAGCAGCTTAGCGGGAGGCCCGAACACCGGGGAGCTGTTTTTT. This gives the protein CASSLAGGPNTGELFF.

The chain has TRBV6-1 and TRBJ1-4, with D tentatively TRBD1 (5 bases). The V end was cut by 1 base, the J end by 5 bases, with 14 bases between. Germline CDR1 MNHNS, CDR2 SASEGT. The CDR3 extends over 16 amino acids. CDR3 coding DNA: TGTGCCAGCAGTGAAGGGGGGTCCGGAGGGAATGAAAAACTGTTTTTT. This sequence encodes CASSEGGSGGNEKLFF.

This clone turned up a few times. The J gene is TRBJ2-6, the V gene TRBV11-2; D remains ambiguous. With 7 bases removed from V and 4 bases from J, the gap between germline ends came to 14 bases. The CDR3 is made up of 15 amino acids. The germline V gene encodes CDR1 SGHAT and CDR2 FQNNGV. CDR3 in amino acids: CASTPSNPGANVLTF. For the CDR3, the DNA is TGTGCCAGCACCCCGTCCAACCCCGGGGCCAACGTCCTGACTTTC. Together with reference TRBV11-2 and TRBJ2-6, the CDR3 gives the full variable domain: EAGVAQSPRYKIIEKRQSVAFWCNPISGHATLYWYQQILGQGPKLLIQFQNNGVVDDSQLPKDRFSAERLKGVDSTLKIQPAKLEDSAVYLCASTPSNPGANVLTFGAGSRLTVL.

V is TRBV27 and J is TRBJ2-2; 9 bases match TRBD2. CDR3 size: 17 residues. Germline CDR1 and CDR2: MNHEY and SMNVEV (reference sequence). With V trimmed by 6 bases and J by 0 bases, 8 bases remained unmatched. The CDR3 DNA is TGTGCCAGCAGCCCCGGGACTAGCAGATCGAACACCGGGGAGCTGTTTTTT. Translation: CASSPGTSRSNTGELFF.

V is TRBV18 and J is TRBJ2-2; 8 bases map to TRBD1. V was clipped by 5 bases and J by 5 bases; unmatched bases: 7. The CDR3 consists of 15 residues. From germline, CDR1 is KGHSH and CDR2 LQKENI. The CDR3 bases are TGTGCCAGCTCATCAGACAGGGGATGGACCGGGGAGCTGTTTTTT. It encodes CASSSDRGWTGELFF. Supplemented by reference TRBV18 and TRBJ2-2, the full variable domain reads NAGVMQNPRHLVRRRGQEARLRCSPMKGHSHVYWYRQLPEEGLKFMVYLQKENIIDESGMPKERFSAEFPKEGPSILRIQQVVRGDSAAYFCASSSDRGWTGELFFGEGSRLTVL.

CDR3 sequence (DNA): TGTGCCAGCAGCGTGACCCAGGGATCTGGAAACACCATATATTTT. Translating gives CASSVTQGSGNTIYF. The chain links TRBV9 to TRBJ1-3, with a possible D match to TRBD1 (5 bases). Trimming cost V 2 bases and J 1 base, with 10 bases left between them. CDR1 and CDR2 (germline): SGDLS, YYNGEE. The CDR3 is 15 residues long.

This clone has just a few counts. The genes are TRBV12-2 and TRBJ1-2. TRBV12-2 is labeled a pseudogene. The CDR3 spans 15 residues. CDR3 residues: CASRLGGRKLCGYTF. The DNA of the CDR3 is TGTGCAAGTCGCTTAGGGGGACGGAAACTATGTGGCTACACCTTC.

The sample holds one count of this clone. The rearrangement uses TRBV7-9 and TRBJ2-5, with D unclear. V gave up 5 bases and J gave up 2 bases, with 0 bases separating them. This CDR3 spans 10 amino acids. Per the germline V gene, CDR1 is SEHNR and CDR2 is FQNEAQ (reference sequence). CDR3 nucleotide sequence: TGTGCCAGCAGCCAAGAGACCCAGTACTTC. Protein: CASSQETQYF.

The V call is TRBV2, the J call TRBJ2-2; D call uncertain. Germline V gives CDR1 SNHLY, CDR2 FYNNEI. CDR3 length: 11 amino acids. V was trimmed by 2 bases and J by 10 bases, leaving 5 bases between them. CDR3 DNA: TGTGCCAGCAGTGAAATCGCGGAGCTGTTTTTT. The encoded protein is CASSEIAELFF.

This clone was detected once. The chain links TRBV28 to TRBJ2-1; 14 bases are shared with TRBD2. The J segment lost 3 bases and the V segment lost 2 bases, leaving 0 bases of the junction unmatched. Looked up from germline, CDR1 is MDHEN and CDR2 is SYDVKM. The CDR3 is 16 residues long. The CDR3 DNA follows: TGTGCCAGCAGTTTAGGGACTAGCGGGAGCTACAATGAGCAGTTCTTC. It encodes CASSLGTSGSYNEQFF.

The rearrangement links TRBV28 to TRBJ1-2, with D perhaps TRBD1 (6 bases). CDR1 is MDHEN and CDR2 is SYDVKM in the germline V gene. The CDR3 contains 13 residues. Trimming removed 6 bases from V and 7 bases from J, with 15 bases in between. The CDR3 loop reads CASSLTGTTGYTF. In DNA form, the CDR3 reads TGTGCCAGCAGCTTAACCGGGACAACTGGCTACACCTTC.

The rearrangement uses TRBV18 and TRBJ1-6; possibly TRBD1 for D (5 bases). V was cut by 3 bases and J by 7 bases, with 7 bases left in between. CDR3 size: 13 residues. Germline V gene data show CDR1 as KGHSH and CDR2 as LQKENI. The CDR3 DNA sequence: TGTGCCAGCTCACCTGACAGAAATTCACCCCTCCACTTT. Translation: CASSPDRNSPLHF. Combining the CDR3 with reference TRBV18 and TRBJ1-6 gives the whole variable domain NAGVMQNPRHLVRRRGQEARLRCSPMKGHSHVYWYRQLPEEGLKFMVYLQKENIIDESGMPKERFSAEFPKEGPSILRIQQVVRGDSAAYFCASSPDRNSPLHFGNGTRLTVT.

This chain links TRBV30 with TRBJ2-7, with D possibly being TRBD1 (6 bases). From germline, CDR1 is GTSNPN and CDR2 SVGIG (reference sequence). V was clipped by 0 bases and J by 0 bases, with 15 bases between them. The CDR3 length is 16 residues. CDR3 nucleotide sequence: TGTGCCTGGAGTGTAGAGCGGCAGGGGAGCTCCTACGAGCAGTACTTC. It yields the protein CAWSVERQGSSYEQYF.

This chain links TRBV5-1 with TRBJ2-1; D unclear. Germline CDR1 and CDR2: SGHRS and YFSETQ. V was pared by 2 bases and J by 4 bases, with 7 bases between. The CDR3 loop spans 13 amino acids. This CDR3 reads CASSLANYNEQFF. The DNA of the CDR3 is TGCGCCAGCAGCTTAGCTAATTACAATGAGCAGTTCTTC.

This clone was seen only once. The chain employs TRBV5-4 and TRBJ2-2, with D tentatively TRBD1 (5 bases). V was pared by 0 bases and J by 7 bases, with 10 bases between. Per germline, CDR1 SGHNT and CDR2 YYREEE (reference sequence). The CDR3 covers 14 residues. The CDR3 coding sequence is TGTGCCAGCAGCTTGGTAGGGGTCGGCGGGGAGCTGTTTTTT. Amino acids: CASSLVGVGGELFF.